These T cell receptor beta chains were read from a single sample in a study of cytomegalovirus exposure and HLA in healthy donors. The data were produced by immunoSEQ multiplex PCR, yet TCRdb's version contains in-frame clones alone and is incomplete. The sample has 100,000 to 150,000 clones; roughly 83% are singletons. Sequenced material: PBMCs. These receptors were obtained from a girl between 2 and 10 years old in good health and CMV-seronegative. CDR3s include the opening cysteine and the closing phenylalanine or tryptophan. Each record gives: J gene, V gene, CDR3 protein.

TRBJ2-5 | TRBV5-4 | CASSSGQREETQYF
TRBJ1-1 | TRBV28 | CASSRAGTAYPEAFF
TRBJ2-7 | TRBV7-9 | CASSFAGGGYEQYF
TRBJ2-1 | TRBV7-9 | CASTLKGATGYNEQFF
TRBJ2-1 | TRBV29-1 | CSADRARGNEQFF
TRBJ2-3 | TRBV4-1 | CASSQNTGTGVADTQYF
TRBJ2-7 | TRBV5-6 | CASSLAGSSYEQYF
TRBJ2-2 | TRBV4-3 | CASSLQLLAPANTGELFF
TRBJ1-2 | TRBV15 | CATGTGGSYGYTF
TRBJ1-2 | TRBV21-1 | CASSKRRNREINYGYTF
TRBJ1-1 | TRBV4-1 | CASSQEGGGNTEAFF
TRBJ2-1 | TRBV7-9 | CASSQTSGRANYNEQFF
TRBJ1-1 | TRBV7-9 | CASSLRDRYTEAFF
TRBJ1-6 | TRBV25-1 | CASRQGEYYNSPLHF
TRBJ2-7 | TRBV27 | CASSFSADVVTYEQYF
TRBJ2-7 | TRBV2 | CASSERFSGPGLEQYF
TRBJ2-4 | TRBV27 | CASSSGGLLRDIQYF
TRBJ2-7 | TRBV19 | CASSLRAGEAIYEQYF
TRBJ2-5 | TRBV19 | CASSILAGGEETQYF
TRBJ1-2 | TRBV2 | CATAGMREAGYGYTF
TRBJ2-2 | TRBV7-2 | CASSLVGGQGGELFF
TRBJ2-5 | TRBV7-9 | CASTRLGGGETQYF
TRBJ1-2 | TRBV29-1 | CSVDRWADYGYTF
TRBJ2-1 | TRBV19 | CASSMDREYNEQFF
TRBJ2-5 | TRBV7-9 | CASSDSAEETQYF
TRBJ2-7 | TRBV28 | CASRTGPSSYEQYF
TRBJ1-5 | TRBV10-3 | CASRGVNQPQHF
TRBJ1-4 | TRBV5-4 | CASSLSAGGGEKLFF
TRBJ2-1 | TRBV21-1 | CASSKDLAGGYNEQFF
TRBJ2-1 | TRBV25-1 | CASSEPLAGGQDNEQFF
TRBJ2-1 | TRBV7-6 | CASSLRDRGLIDEQFF
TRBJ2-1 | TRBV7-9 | CASSNRGNEQFF
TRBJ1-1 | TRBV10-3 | CAASGQVGGNTEAFF
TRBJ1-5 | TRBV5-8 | CASSLARQGYSNQPQHF
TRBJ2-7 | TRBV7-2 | CASSLRLAGEYEQYF
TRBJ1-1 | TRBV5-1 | CASSLDRSNTEAFF
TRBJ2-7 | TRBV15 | CATRSTGAYEQYF
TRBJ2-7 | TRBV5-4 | CASSPSGTSGRSYEQYF